The 30 T cell receptor beta chains below all came from one sample that was sequenced in a study of blood T cell repertoires in COVID-19. Sequencing used immunoSEQ multiplex PCR; TCRdb keeps in-frame clones, though not all of them. The sample lists about 72,000 clones, 75% to 90% seen once, with 30% to 40% in the top ten. Sequenced input: peripheral blood. All receptors derive from an elderly woman with active or convalescent COVID-19.

V usage is TRBV11-2 and J usage is TRBJ2-5, with D perhaps TRBD1 (5 bases). CDR3 length equals 15 residues. Germline V gene data show CDR1 as SGHAT and CDR2 as FQNNGV. The germline V and J ends were trimmed by 4 bases and 1 base, with 13 bases remaining between them. The CDR3 loop reads CASSSKVGVQETQYF. The CDR3 DNA is TGTGCCAGCAGCTCCAAAGTAGGGGTCCAAGAGACCCAGTACTTC.

V usage is TRBV27 and J usage is TRBJ2-1; 14 bases map to TRBD2. CDR1 is MNHEY and CDR2 is SMNVEV in the germline V gene (reference sequence). V lost 6 bases and J lost 8; bases outside the gene matches: 15. This CDR3 contains 18 residues. In DNA, the CDR3 is TGTGCCAGCAGACGAAGTCGACTAGCGGGGGGGCCTTTGGATGAGCAGTTCTTC. Translation gives CASRRSRLAGGPLDEQFF.

This rearrangement joins TRBV10-3 to TRBJ2-2; 7 nucleotides agree with TRBD1. V trimming: 4 bases; J trimming: 5 bases; junction bases outside the gene matches: 1. CDR3 length equals 13 residues. Germline lookup yields CDR1 ENHRY and CDR2 SYGVKD. CDR3 protein: CAISGGQTGELFF. CDR3 bases: TGTGCCATCAGTGGGGGACAGACCGGGGAGCTGTTTTTT.

This chain links TRBV6-2 or TRBV6-3 with TRBJ2-4; D is possibly TRBD2 (6 bases). V lost 5 bases and J 0 bases, leaving 11 bases between the germline ends. Germline V gene sequence: CDR1 MNHEY, CDR2 SVGEGT. The CDR3 sequence is 15 residues long. CDR3 sequence: CASSAGRLAKNIQYF. CDR3 coding DNA: TGTGCCAGCAGTGCCGGGAGACTAGCCAAAAACATTCAGTACTTC.

The chain recombines TRBV28 with TRBJ2-5, with D maybe TRBD2 (5 bases). V shed 3 bases and J shed 7 bases, with 18 bases lying between them. The germline CDR1 and CDR2 sequences are MDHEN and SYDVKM. The CDR3 spans 15 residues. CDR3: CASSFLGAADGTQYF. CDR3 bases: TGTGCCAGCAGTTTTCTCGGAGCGGCAGACGGGACCCAGTACTTC.

V and J are TRBV27 and TRBJ1-2; TRBD1 matches 9 bases. Per the germline V gene, CDR1 is MNHEY and CDR2 is SMNVEV (reference sequence). The V and J ends lost 4 bases and 3 bases, in that order; junction bases with no gene match: 0. The CDR3 length is 13 residues. CDR3 DNA: TGTGCCAGCAGTTGGGACAGGGACTATGGCTACACCTTC. It is translated as CASSWDRDYGYTF.

The chain combines TRBV7-2 with TRBJ1-2; 10 nucleotides agree with TRBD1. CDR1 SGHTA and CDR2 FQGNSA come from the germline V gene. The CDR3 consists of 14 residues. V lost 5 bases to trimming and J lost 7 bases; unmatched junction nucleotides: 7. CDR3: CASSPQGQGTGYTF. The CDR3 DNA follows: TGTGCCAGCAGCCCACAGGGACAGGGGACTGGCTACACCTTC.

The gene calls are TRBV9 and TRBJ2-1; 8 bases agree with TRBD2. V shed 3 bases, J shed 11 bases, and the junction held 13 bases outside the gene matches. Germline CDR1 SGDLS, CDR2 YYNGEE. The CDR3 extends over 15 amino acids. CDR3 region: CASSAPSGGDLQQFF. In nucleotides, the CDR3 is TGTGCCAGCAGCGCCCCCTCCGGGGGGGACCTCCAGCAGTTCTTC.

This chain links TRBV19 with TRBJ1-5, with 8 bases matching TRBD1. This CDR3 is built from 15 residues. CDR1 and CDR2 (germline): LNHDA, SQIVND (reference sequence). Trimming at V came to 4 bases and at J to 5 bases, leaving 7 bases not matched to a gene. CDR3 DNA sequence: TGTGCCAGTAGTACACCGGGACAGGCCGATCAGCCCCAGCATTTT. Amino acid sequence: CASSTPGQADQPQHF. The full variable domain, rest sourced from reference TRBV19 and TRBJ1-5, is DGGITQSPKYLFRKEGQNVTLSCEQNLNHDAMYWYRQDPGQGLRLIYYSQIVNDFQKGDIAEGYSVSREKKESFPLTVTSAQKNPTAFYLCASSTPGQADQPQHFGDGTRLSIL.

The chain has TRBV5-1 and TRBJ2-5, with 9 bases lining up with TRBD1. V shed 4 bases and J 3 bases; nucleotides not matched to a gene: 4. Germline-derived CDR1 and CDR2 are SGHRS and YFSETQ. The CDR3 is made up of 14 amino acids. CDR3 residues: CASSPGTGKETQYF. DNA of the CDR3: TGCGCCAGCAGCCCGGGGACAGGGAAAGAGACCCAGTACTTC.

The chain joins TRBV18 to TRBJ2-2, with TRBD1 as a possible D gene (6 bases). The germline CDR1 and CDR2 sequences are KGHSH and LQKENI. V was shortened by 4 bases and J by 5 bases, with 11 bases between the two germline ends. The CDR3 has 14 amino acids. CDR3 sequence reads: CASSLDRRTGELFF. Written as DNA, the CDR3 is TGTGCCAGCTCACTCGACAGGAGAACCGGGGAGCTGTTTTTT.

This clone was counted a few times. The chain links TRBV19 to TRBJ1-4, with 9 bases fitting TRBD1. Germline V lookup: CDR1 LNHDA, CDR2 SQIVND (reference sequence). With 5 bases clipped from V and 7 bases from J, the junction kept 5 bases outside the gene matches. The CDR3 loop spans 14 amino acids. This chain's CDR3 is CASSPGTGSEKLFF. The CDR3 DNA is TGTGCCAGTAGTCCCGGGACAGGGAGTGAAAAACTGTTTTTT.

The rearrangement joins TRBV11-2 to TRBJ1-1; D remains unclear. The V end lost 2 bases, the J end lost 4 bases, and 8 bases lay between the germline ends. This CDR3 comprises 13 residues. The V gene's germline CDR1 is SGHAT and CDR2 FQNNGV. CDR3 sequence (DNA): TGTGCCAGCAGCTTATCAGGTTCCACTGAAGCTTTCTTT. Its protein is CASSLSGSTEAFF.

The chain recombines TRBV5-6 with TRBJ1-2, with D unclear. Germline V gene lookup returns CDR1 SGHDT and CDR2 YYEEEE. The CDR3 spans 13 residues. V dropped 0 bases and J dropped 8 bases, with 11 bases sitting between them. CDR3 region: CASSLGRDSGYTF. CDR3 nucleotides: TGTGCCAGCAGCTTGGGACGGGATTCAGGCTACACCTTC.

The V call is TRBV5-1, the J call TRBJ1-1; weak D call: TRBD1 (5 bases). Germline-derived CDR1 and CDR2 are SGHRS and YFSETQ. The CDR3 contains 13 residues. Trimming left V 3 bases short and J 6 bases short, with 12 bases between. CDR3 DNA: TGCGCCAGCAGCTCCGCAGGGAGGCCTGAAGCTTTCTTT. Translating gives CASSSAGRPEAFF.

The chain joins TRBV9 to TRBJ2-5; possibly TRBD1 for D (5 bases). Trimming removed 0 bases from V and 3 bases from J, with 9 bases in between. The CDR3 is made up of 14 amino acids. In germline, CDR1 is SGDLS, CDR2 YYNGEE. The CDR3 loop is CASSVDVGEETQYF. Written as DNA, the CDR3 is TGTGCCAGCAGCGTAGATGTAGGGGAAGAGACCCAGTACTTC.

This clone was seen more than once but under ten times. The chain links TRBV11-2 to TRBJ1-4; possibly TRBD1 for D (5 bases). Germline V lookup: CDR1 SGHAT, CDR2 FQNNGV. CDR3 length: 14 residues. Trimming cost V 3 bases and J 8 bases, with 13 bases left between them. The CDR3 here is CASSFAPAGEKLFF. The CDR3 region has the DNA TGTGCCAGCAGCTTTGCTCCGGCAGGGGAAAAACTGTTTTTT.

This clone was picked up one time. The rearrangement links TRBV6-2 or TRBV6-3 to TRBJ2-2; D is unresolved. CDR3 size: 14 residues. Between the trimmed V and J ends, which lost 2 bases and 3 bases, there was a span of 7 bases. Germline V lookup: CDR1 MNHEY, CDR2 SVGEGT. DNA for the CDR3: TGTGCCAGCAGTTACATTCTCGACACCGGGGAGCTGTTTTTT. Amino acid sequence: CASSYILDTGELFF.

The chain couples TRBV24-1 to TRBJ2-7; D not resolved. Trimming cost V 12 bases and J 0 bases, with 8 bases left between them. The CDR3 covers 11 residues. Germline CDR1 and CDR2: KGHDR and SFDVKD. The CDR3 DNA reads TGTGCCCCCCGGAGCTCCTACGAGCAGTACTTC. This encodes CAPRSSYEQYF.

CDR3 region: CASSAINRGGTDTQYF. CDR3 nucleotide sequence: TGTGCCAGCAGTGCCATAAACAGGGGCGGCACAGATACGCAGTATTTT. This chain connects TRBV27 to TRBJ2-3; 7 nucleotides line up with TRBD1. The CDR3 contains 16 residues. Per germline, CDR1 MNHEY and CDR2 SMNVEV (reference sequence). V gave up 5 bases and J gave up 1 base; unmatched junction bases: 9.

The V and J genes are TRBV5-1 and TRBJ1-2; no clear D gene. Germline CDR1 is SGHRS and CDR2 is YFSETQ. This CDR3 is built from 16 residues. V gave up 0 bases and J gave up 4 bases, with 16 bases separating them. The CDR3 reads CASSLVNDAASYGYTF. The CDR3 DNA sequence: TGCGCCAGCAGCTTGGTAAACGACGCTGCTAGCTATGGCTACACCTTC.

The V and J genes are TRBV7-2 and TRBJ2-5; D is possibly TRBD2 (6 bases). The V end was cut by 6 bases, the J end by 5 bases, with 7 bases between. Germline loops: CDR1 SGHTA, CDR2 FQGNSA. The CDR3 has 11 residues. CDR3 sequence (DNA): TGTGCCAGCAGTCGGGGGGAGACCCAGTACTTC. Its translation: CASSRGETQYF.

This rearrangement joins TRBV24-1 to TRBJ2-1; 9 nucleotides match TRBD2. The V segment lost 5 bases and the J segment 4 bases; nucleotides outside the gene matches: 5. Germline values: CDR1 KGHDR, CDR2 SFDVKD. The CDR3 totals 15 residues. The DNA for the CDR3 is TGTGCCACCAGTGGGAGCGGGGGGACTTACAATGAGCAGTTCTTC. Its protein product is CATSGSGGTYNEQFF.

The rearrangement joins TRBV11-2 to TRBJ2-1; 8 bases agree with TRBD2. Germline lookup yields CDR1 SGHAT and CDR2 FQNNGV. V lost 7 bases to trimming and J lost 3 bases; unmatched junction nucleotides: 8. CDR3 length: 15 amino acids. The chain's CDR3 is CASTRSGGIYNEQFF. The CDR3 DNA reads TGTGCCAGCACCAGAAGCGGGGGTATCTACAATGAGCAGTTCTTC.

The rearrangement links TRBV12-3 or TRBV12-4 to TRBJ1-1; D is unclear. The CDR3 runs 13 residues. The V end was cut by 7 bases, the J end by 0 bases, with 9 bases between. CDR3 sequence: CASIRRVNTEAFF. In nucleotides, the CDR3 is TGTGCCAGCATTCGCCGGGTGAACACTGAAGCTTTCTTT.

V usage is TRBV5-1 and J usage is TRBJ2-3; tentatively, D is TRBD1 (7 bases). Trimming took 6 bases from V and 6 from J, leaving 8 bases between them. The germline V gene encodes CDR1 SGHRS and CDR2 YFSETQ. The CDR3 sequence is 11 residues long. The DNA of the CDR3 is TGCGCCAGCACAGGGGGGGATACGCAGTATTTT. This encodes CASTGGDTQYF.

The chain links TRBV24-1 to TRBJ1-2; weak D call: TRBD1 (5 bases). This CDR3 is 13 amino acids long. The germline V gene has CDR1 KGHDR and CDR2 SFDVKD. The germline V and J ends were trimmed by 4 bases and 2 bases, with 7 bases remaining between them. The CDR3 bases are TGTGCCACCAGTGACACAGGAAACTATGGCTACACCTTC. This encodes CATSDTGNYGYTF.

The chain couples TRBV4-3 to TRBJ2-5, with 8 bases matching TRBD2. The CDR3 extends over 15 amino acids. V shed 1 base, J shed 5 bases, and the junction held 6 bases outside the gene matches. Per the germline V gene, CDR1 is LGHNA and CDR2 is YSLEER. CDR3 coding DNA: TGCGCCAGCAGCCAAGGCGGGGGGATCAGGGAGACCCAGTACTTC. This gives the protein CASSQGGGIRETQYF.

The genes are TRBV6-6 and TRBJ1-6, with D possibly matching TRBD1 (5 bases). V lost 5 bases and J lost 10, with 15 bases in between. This CDR3 spans 14 amino acids. CDR1 MNHNY and CDR2 SVGAGI come from the germline V gene (reference sequence). The CDR3 nucleotides read TGTGCCAGCAGTCTTCAGGGTGAGGAATCACCCCTCCACTTT. Translated: CASSLQGEESPLHF.

This clone was detected once. This chain links TRBV5-4 with TRBJ2-7, with D tentatively TRBD2 (6 bases). V lost 5 bases, J lost 3 bases, and 18 bases lay in between. Germline loops: CDR1 SGHNT, CDR2 YYREEE (reference sequence). The CDR3 extends over 15 amino acids. The CDR3 spells CASSSRGGGIYEQYF. CDR3 in DNA: TGTGCCAGCAGTTCCCGGGGTGGGGGGATCTACGAGCAGTACTTC.